The clone carrying this TCR beta chain was counted only a few times. Germline lookup yields CDR1 SQVTM and CDR2 ANQGSEA. Trimming removed 4 bases from V and 1 base from J, with 8 bases in between. The CDR3 length is 13 residues. The data belong to a study of regulatory T cells in long-lasting Graves disease. Through Arm-PCR of CDR3 regions and iRepertoire HTBI primers, TCR beta libraries were built. TCRdb called the multiplex PCR reads again in MiXCR, with one record for every CDR3 protein. Of some 600,000 distinct CDR3 sequences listed, around 15% are singletons. Described time point: newly diagnosed GD, antithyroid drugs for less than 3 months. The authors made the TCR library using RNA they extracted from PBMCs. This same sample was also taken into another study, of T cells in Graves' hyperthyroidism and ophthalmopathy.

V gene TRBV29-1 combines with J gene TRBJ2-1; D remains unclear. This receptor was identified in a man aged 18 to 29 with Graves disease. This material consisted of peripheral blood mononuclear cells (PBMCs), taken at new diagnosis, from a patient treated with antithyroid drugs. Here the CDR3 reads CSVGAGSYNEQFF. CDR3 sequence (DNA): TGCAGCGTTGGGGCCGGGTCCTACAATGAGCAGTTCTTC.